The present entry profiles one T cell receptor beta chain with its context. Antigen specificity is unknown. These data belong to a study of naive and memory T cell subsets. An equimolar mix of two oligonucleotides served as the beta constant-region primer for TRBC1 and TRBC2. Ligated cDNA was amplified by four rounds of PCR with nested alpha and beta constant-region primers and SP2. TCRdb re-called the UMI-ligation and nested PCR reads through MiXCR, storing one row per CDR3 protein. The table shows approximately 85,000 distinct CDR3 sequences, with roughly 7% occurring only once. Germline CDR1 is MNHEY and CDR2 is SVGEGT. This CDR3 spans 15 amino acids. V was clipped by 10 bases and J by 0 bases, with 15 bases between them. Study results and caveats: No ground truth validated the naive and memory repertoire findings. TCR abundance followed a power law differing between naive and memory subsets.

The sequence was collected from a human donor in good health. The sample taken for sequencing was central memory CD4+ T cells from blood. The chain employs TRBV6-2 or TRBV6-3 and TRBJ1-4; D might be TRBD1 (6 bases). The CDR3 DNA sequence: TGTGCCACCTCACAGGGACGTGCAACTAATGAAAAACTGTTTTTT. The encoded protein is CATSQGRATNEKLFF.